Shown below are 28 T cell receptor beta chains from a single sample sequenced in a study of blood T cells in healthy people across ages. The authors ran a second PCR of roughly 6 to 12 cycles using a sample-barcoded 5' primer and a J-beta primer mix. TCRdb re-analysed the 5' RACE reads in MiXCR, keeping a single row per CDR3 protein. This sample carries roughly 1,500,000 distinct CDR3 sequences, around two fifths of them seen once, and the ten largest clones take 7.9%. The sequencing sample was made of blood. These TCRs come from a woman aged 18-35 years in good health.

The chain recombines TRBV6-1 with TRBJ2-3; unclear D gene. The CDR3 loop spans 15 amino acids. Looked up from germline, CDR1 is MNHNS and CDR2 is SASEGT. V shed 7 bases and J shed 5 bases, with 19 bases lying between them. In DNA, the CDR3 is TGTGCCAGCACCACCCGGATAGGTGATAGAGATACGCAGTATTTT. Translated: CASTTRIGDRDTQYF.

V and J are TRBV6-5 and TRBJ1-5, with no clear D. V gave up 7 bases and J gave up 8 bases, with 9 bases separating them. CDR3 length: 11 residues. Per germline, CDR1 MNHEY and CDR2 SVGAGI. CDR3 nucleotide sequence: TGTGCCAGCACCGATCTTGAGCCCCAGCATTTT. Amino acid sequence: CASTDLEPQHF.

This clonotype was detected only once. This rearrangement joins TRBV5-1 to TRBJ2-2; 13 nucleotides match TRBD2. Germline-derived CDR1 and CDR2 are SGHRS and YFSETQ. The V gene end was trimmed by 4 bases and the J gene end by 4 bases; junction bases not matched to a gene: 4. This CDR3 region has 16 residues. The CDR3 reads CASSIRLAGGTGELFF. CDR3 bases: TGCGCCAGCAGCATAAGACTAGCGGGAGGCACCGGGGAGCTGTTTTTT.

CDR3 DNA: TGCAGTGCTACTTGGGGGGCGACTAGCGAAAAGACCCAGTACTTC. The encoded protein is CSATWGATSEKTQYF. The rearrangement uses TRBV20-1 and TRBJ2-5; 8 nucleotides line up with TRBD2. Looked up from germline, CDR1 is DFQATT and CDR2 is SNEGSKA (reference sequence). The CDR3 contains 15 residues. The J segment lost 6 bases and the V segment lost 4 bases, leaving 13 bases of the junction unmatched.

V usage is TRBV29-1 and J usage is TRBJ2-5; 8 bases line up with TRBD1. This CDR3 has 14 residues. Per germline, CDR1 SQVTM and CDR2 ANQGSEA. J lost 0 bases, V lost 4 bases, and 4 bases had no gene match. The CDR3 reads CSVGQGMYQETQYF. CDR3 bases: TGCAGCGTTGGACAGGGGATGTACCAAGAGACCCAGTACTTC.

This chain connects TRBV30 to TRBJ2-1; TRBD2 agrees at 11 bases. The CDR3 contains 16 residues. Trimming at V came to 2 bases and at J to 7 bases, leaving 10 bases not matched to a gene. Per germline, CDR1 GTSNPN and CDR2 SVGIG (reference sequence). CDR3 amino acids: CAWSPRLAGRVNEQFF. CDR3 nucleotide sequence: TGTGCCTGGAGTCCCCGACTAGCGGGGCGAGTAAATGAGCAGTTCTTC.

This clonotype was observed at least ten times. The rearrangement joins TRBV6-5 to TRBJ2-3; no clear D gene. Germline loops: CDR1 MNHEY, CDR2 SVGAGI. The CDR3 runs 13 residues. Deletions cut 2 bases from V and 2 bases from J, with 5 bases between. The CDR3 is CASSYGSTDTQYF. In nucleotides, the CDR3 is TGTGCCAGCAGTTACGGATCCACAGATACGCAGTATTTT.

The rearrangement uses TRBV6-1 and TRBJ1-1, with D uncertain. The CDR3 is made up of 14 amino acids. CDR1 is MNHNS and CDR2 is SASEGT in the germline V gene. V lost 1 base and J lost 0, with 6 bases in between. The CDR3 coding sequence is TGTGCCAGCAGTGAAGTCCTTGTGAACACTGAAGCTTTCTTT. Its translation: CASSEVLVNTEAFF.

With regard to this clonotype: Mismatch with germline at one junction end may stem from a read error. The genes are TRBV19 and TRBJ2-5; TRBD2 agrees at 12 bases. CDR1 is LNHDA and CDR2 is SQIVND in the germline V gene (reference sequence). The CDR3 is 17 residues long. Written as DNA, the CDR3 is TGTGCCGGTAGTTTTCTAAGGACTAGCGGGATCCAAGAGACCCAGTACTTC. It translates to CAGSFLRTSGIQETQYF.

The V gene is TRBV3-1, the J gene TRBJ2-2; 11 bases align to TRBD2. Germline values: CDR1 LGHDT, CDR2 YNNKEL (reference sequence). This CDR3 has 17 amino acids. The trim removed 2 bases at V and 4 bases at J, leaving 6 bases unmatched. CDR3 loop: CASSQQRLAGSTGELFF. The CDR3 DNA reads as TGTGCCAGCAGCCAACAAAGACTAGCGGGGTCCACCGGGGAGCTGTTTTTT. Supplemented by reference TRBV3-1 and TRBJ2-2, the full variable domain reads DTAVSQTPKYLVTQMGNDKSIKCEQNLGHDTMYWYKQDSKKFLKIMFSYNNKELIINETVPNRFSPKSPDKAHLNLHINSLELGDSAVYFCASSQQRLAGSTGELFFGEGSRLTVL.

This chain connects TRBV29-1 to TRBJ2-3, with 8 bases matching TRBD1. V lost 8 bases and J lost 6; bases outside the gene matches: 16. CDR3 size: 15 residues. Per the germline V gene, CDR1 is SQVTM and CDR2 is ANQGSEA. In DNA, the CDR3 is TGCAGCACGTCCACCGGGACAGGCCAAGGGGATACGCAGTATTTT. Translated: CSTSTGTGQGDTQYF.

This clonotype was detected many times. CDR3 sequence: CSVVEAPSTDTQYF. CDR3 DNA: TGCAGCGTTGTCGAAGCTCCTAGCACAGATACGCAGTATTTT. The chain couples TRBV29-1 to TRBJ2-3; D gene uncertain. The CDR3 totals 14 residues. CDR1 is SQVTM, CDR2 ANQGSEA, per germline. Trimming stripped 4 bases from V and 0 bases from J, with 11 bases between.

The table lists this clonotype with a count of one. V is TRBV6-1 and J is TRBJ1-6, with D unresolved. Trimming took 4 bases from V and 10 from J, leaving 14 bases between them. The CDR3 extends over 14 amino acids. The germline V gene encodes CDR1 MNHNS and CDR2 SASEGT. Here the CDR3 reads CASSVRRGESPLHF. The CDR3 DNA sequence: TGTGCCAGCAGTGTTCGGAGAGGAGAGTCACCCCTCCACTTT.

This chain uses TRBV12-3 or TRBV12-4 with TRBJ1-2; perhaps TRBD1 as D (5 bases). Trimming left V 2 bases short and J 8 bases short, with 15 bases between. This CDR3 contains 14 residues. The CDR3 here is CASSLRSGGVGYTF. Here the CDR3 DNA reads TGTGCCAGCAGTTTACGCAGTGGGGGTGTCGGCTACACCTTC.

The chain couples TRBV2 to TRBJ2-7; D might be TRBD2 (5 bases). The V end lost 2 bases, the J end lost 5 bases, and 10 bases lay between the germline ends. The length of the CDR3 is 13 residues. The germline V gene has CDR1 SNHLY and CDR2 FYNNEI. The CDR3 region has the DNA TGTGCCAGCAGTGAAAGGGTCGGGAACGAGCAGTACTTC. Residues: CASSERVGNEQYF.

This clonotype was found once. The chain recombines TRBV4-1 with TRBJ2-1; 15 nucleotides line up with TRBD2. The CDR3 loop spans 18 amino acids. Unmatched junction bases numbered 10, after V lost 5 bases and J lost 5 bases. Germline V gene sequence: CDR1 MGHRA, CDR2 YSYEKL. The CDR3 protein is CASSYPGLAGGLNNEQFF. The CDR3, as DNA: TGCGCCAGCAGCTACCCGGGACTAGCGGGGGGCCTCAACAATGAGCAGTTCTTC.

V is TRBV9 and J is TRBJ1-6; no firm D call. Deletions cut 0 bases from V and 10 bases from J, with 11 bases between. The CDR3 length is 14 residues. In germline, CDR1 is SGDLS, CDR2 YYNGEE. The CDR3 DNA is TGTGCCAGCAGCGTAGGAGGTGGGTTGTCACCCCTCCACTTT. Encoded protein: CASSVGGGLSPLHF.

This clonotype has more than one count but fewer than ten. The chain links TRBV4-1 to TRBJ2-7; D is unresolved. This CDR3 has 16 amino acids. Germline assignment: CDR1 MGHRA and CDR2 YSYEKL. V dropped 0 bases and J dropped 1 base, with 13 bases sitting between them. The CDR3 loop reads CASSQDRDEKSYEQYF. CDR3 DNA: TGCGCCAGCAGCCAAGATCGAGATGAGAAATCCTACGAGCAGTACTTC.

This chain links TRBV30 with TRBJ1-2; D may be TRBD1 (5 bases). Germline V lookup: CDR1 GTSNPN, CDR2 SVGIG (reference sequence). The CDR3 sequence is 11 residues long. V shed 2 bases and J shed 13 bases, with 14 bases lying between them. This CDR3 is CAWSSGTSGTF. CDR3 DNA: TGTGCCTGGAGTAGCGGGACCTCGGGCACCTTC.

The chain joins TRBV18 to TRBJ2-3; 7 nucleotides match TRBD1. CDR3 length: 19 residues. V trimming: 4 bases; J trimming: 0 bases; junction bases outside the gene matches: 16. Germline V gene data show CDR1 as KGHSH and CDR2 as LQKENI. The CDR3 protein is CASSLLSRQGSPSTDTQYF. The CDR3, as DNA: TGTGCCAGCTCACTACTGAGTCGACAGGGATCGCCTAGCACAGATACGCAGTATTTT.

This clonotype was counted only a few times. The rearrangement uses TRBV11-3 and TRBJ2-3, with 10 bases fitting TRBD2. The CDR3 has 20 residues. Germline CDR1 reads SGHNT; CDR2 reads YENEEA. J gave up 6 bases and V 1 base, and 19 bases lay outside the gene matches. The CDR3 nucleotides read TGTGCCAGCAGCTTAGGTGTCTCCCAGCAGCGGGGGGGCTCCATTGATACGCAGTATTTT. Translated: CASSLGVSQQRGGSIDTQYF.

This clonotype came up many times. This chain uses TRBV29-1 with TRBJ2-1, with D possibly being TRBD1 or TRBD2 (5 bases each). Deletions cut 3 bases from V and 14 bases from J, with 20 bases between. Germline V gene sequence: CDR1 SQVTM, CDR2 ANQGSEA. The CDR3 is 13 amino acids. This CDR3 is CSVEGSGTRGKFF. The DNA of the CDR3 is TGCAGCGTTGAGGGTTCCGGGACCCGGGGAAAGTTCTTC.

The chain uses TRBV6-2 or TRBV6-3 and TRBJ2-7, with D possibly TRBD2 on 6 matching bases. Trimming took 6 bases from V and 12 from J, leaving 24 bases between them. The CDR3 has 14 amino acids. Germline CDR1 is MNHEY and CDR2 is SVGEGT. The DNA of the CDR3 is TGTGCCAGCAGCACCTGGGGACTGCAAAAGACCCGGTACTTC. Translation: CASSTWGLQKTRYF.

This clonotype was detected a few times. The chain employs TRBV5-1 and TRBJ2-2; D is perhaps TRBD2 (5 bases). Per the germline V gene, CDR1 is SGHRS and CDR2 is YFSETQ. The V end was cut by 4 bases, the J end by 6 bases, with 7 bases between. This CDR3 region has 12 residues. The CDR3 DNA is TGCGCCAGCAGCCGGGATGCCGGGGAGCTGTTTTTT. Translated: CASSRDAGELFF.

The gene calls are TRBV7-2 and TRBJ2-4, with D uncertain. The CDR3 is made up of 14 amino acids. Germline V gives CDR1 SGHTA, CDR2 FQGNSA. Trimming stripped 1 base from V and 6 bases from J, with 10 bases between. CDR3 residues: CASSLVDSGNIQYF. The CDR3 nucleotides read TGTGCCAGCAGCTTAGTTGATTCGGGAAACATTCAGTACTTC.

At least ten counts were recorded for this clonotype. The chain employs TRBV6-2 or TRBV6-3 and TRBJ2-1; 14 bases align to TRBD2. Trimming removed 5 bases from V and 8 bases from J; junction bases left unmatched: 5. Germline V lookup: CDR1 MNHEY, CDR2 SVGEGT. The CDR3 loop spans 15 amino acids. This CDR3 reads CASSPGTSGGYEQFF. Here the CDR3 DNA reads TGTGCCAGCAGTCCCGGGACTAGCGGGGGTTATGAGCAGTTCTTC.

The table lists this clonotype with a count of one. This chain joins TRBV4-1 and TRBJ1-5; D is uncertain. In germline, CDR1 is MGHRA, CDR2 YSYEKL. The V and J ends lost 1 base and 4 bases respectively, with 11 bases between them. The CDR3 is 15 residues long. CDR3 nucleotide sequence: TGCGCCAGCAGCCAAGGCACAGTTAATAATCAGCCCCAGCATTTT. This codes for CASSQGTVNNQPQHF.

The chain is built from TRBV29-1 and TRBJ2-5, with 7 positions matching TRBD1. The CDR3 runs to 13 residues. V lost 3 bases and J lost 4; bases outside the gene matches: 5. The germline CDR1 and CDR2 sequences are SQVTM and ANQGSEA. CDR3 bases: TGCAGCGTTGACCTTCGACAGGGAGAGACCCAGTACTTC. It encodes CSVDLRQGETQYF.